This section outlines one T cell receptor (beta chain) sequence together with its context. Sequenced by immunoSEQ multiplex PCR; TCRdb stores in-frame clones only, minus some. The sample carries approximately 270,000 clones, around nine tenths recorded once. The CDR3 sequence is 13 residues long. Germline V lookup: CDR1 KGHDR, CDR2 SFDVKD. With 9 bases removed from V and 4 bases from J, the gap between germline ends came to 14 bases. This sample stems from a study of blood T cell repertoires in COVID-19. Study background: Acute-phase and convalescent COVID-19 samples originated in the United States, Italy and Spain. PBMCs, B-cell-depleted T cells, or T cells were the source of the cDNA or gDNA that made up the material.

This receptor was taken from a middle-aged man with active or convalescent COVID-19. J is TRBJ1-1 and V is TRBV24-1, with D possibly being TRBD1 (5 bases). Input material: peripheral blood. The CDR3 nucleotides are TGTGCCACCCCCGGGGGTGGGGCCACTGAAGCTTTCTTT. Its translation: CATPGGGATEAFF.